This T cell receptor (beta chain) appears in the sequencing data of a study of T-cell memory formation after mild COVID-19. Study at large: Among the donors, TCR clusters were largely specific to each donor.

This clonotype was observed a handful of times. Its matching antigen is unknown. Points from the study as a whole: The appearance of some responding clones in pre-infection memory suggested that cross-reactive memory joined.

Germline assignment: CDR1 SGHTA and CDR2 FQGNSA. The CDR3 is 15 amino acids. V was shortened by 0 bases and J by 2 bases, with 10 bases between the two germline ends. From 5'RACE with constant-segment primers came TCR alpha and TCR beta cDNA libraries that carried sample barcodes and UMIs. TCRdb re-derived calls from the 5' RACE reads in MiXCR, one entry per CDR3 protein. The data contain about 110,000 distinct CDR3 sequences, around 17% of them singletons. The sequenced material came from PBMCs or a T cell subset sorted from them (not recorded which). V is TRBV7-2 and J is TRBJ2-5; D is perhaps TRBD1 (6 bases). The clonotype comes from a man between 18 and 35 years old who had mild COVID-19 (a few samples of this study predate the infection). Cell type and time point are not known. As DNA, the CDR3 is TGTGCCAGCAGCTTAGCGGGGGCGAGGCAAGAGACCCAGTACTTC. It encodes CASSLAGARQETQYF.